A single sample is the source of the 20 T cell receptor beta chains below, sequenced in a study of blood T cell repertoires in COVID-19. Only in-frame clones appear in the TCRdb table, and some are missing; sequencing was by immunoSEQ multiplex PCR. Of some 76,000 clones in the sample, 80% to 90% were seen once. Input material: peripheral blood. These receptors were collected from a woman in her sixties with acute or convalescent COVID-19.

A single count supports this clone. The chain uses TRBV28 and TRBJ2-4; 7 bases agree with TRBD1. Trimming took 4 bases from V and 3 from J; bases not matched to a gene: 9. The CDR3 extends over 16 amino acids. The germline CDR1 and CDR2 sequences are MDHEN and SYDVKM. The CDR3 DNA reads as TGTGCCAGCAGTTCGGGACAGACGAACCTCAAAAACATTCAGTACTTC. As protein: CASSSGQTNLKNIQYF.

This clone was seen a single time. This chain joins TRBV3-1 (or the pseudogene TRBV3-2) and TRBJ1-1; 8 bases are shared with TRBD1. The CDR3 runs 13 residues. J gave up 4 bases and V 4 bases, and 2 bases lay outside the gene matches. Germline V gene data show CDR1 as LGHDT and CDR2 as YNNKEL (reference sequence). CDR3 DNA sequence: TGTGCCAGCAGCCTTACAGGGGGCACTGAAGCTTTCTTT. Encoded protein: CASSLTGGTEAFF.

The J gene is TRBJ1-5, the V gene TRBV6-2 or TRBV6-3; D is possibly TRBD1 (5 bases). V shed 0 bases and J shed 4 bases, with 13 bases lying between them. The CDR3 has 16 amino acids. Germline values: CDR1 MNHEY, CDR2 SVGEGT. CDR3 sequence (DNA): TGTGCCAGCAGTTACTCGAGTAGGGGCGTAAATCAGCCCCAGCATTTT. It specifies CASSYSSRGVNQPQHF.

V and J are TRBV9 and TRBJ2-2, with D perhaps TRBD1 (6 bases). V lost 5 bases, J lost 5 bases, and 10 bases lay in between. CDR3 length equals 13 residues. In germline, CDR1 is SGDLS, CDR2 YYNGEE. Here the CDR3 DNA reads TGTGCCAGCAGTGGAACAGGGACCGGGGAGCTGTTTTTT. Its protein product is CASSGTGTGELFF.

This clone was found a few times. The rearrangement uses TRBV24-1 and TRBJ1-3; 12 nucleotides align to TRBD1. The V and J ends lost 3 bases and 3 bases, in that order; junction bases with no gene match: 8. Germline-derived CDR1 and CDR2 are KGHDR and SFDVKD. The CDR3 is 18 amino acids. CDR3 sequence: CATSDLYRDRGHGNTIYF. The CDR3 nucleotides are TGTGCCACCAGTGATCTATACCGGGACAGGGGGCATGGAAACACCATATATTTT.

This clone has only one observation. The identical CDR3 is also encoded by other nucleotide sequences in the sample. The rearrangement links TRBV5-1 to TRBJ1-2, with 10 nucleotides matching TRBD1. Germline V gives CDR1 SGHRS, CDR2 YFSETQ. V dropped 4 bases and J dropped 2; count of bases not matched to a gene: 2. The CDR3 contains 14 residues. CDR3 DNA: TGCGCCAGCAGCCCGGGACAGGGGAACTATGGCTACACCTTC. It translates to CASSPGQGNYGYTF.

The chain carries TRBV7-2 and TRBJ2-1, with 9 bases that match TRBD1. Germline values: CDR1 SGHTA, CDR2 FQGNSA. This CDR3 comprises 14 residues. After removal of 5 bases from V and 7 bases from J, the junction contained 6 bases not matched to a gene. This CDR3 reads CASSPDRGVNEQFF. The CDR3 bases are TGTGCCAGCAGCCCGGACAGGGGAGTAAATGAGCAGTTCTTC.

This clone has just a few counts. The rearrangement joins TRBV7-3 to TRBJ1-3; D possibly corresponds to TRBD1 (5 bases). This CDR3 region has 15 residues. Trimming took 5 bases from V and 0 from J, leaving 11 bases between them. In germline, CDR1 is SGHTA, CDR2 FQGTGA. The CDR3 sequence is CASSPDSSSGNTIYF. The CDR3 DNA sequence: TGTGCCAGCAGCCCCGACAGTTCCTCTGGAAACACCATATATTTT.

The CDR3 loop is CASSVGMGARTGELFF. The DNA of the CDR3 is TGTGCCAGCAGCGTAGGGATGGGGGCGCGGACCGGGGAGCTGTTTTTT. This chain connects TRBV9 to TRBJ2-2, with D possibly TRBD1 on 6 matching bases. Deletions cut 0 bases from V and 5 bases from J, with 14 bases between. This CDR3 contains 16 residues. Germline values: CDR1 SGDLS, CDR2 YYNGEE.

This rearrangement joins TRBV6-4 to TRBJ2-1, with D unclear. The ends were cut back, 3 bases at V and 2 bases at J, with 14 bases in the middle. CDR3 length: 16 residues. The V gene's germline CDR1 is MRHNA and CDR2 SNTAGT. The CDR3 bases are TGTGCCAGCAGTGAAGGAAGAGGAAAAGCCTACAATGAGCAGTTCTTC. This sequence encodes CASSEGRGKAYNEQFF.

This chain joins TRBV7-9 and TRBJ2-4, with D possibly being TRBD1 (6 bases). Trimming took 5 bases from V and 0 from J, leaving 14 bases between them. The length of the CDR3 is 16 residues. Germline CDR1 SEHNR, CDR2 FQNEAQ (reference sequence). As DNA, the CDR3 is TGTGCCAGCAGCCCCCGACAGGTTCTAGCCAAAAACATTCAGTACTTC. Amino acids: CASSPRQVLAKNIQYF.

The chain carries TRBV5-1 and TRBJ1-4; 8 bases align to TRBD1. The germline gives CDR1 SGHRS, CDR2 YFSETQ. V trimming: 0 bases; J trimming: 7 bases; junction bases outside the gene matches: 2. The CDR3 totals 14 residues. The CDR3 reads CASSLDRGGEKLFF. CDR3 in DNA: TGCGCCAGCAGCTTGGACAGGGGGGGTGAAAAACTGTTTTTT.

The rearrangement joins TRBV9 to TRBJ2-3, with 8 bases aligning to TRBD1. The V segment lost 0 bases and the J segment 6 bases; nucleotides outside the gene matches: 9. The CDR3 loop spans 16 amino acids. Germline V gene sequence: CDR1 SGDLS, CDR2 YYNGEE. DNA of the CDR3: TGTGCCAGCAGCGTAGGAGCAGGGGGCGCGTCGGATACGCAGTATTTT. This translates into CASSVGAGGASDTQYF.

This chain connects TRBV5-1 to TRBJ2-2; 9 bases map to TRBD1. After removal of 4 bases from V and 4 bases from J, the junction contained 2 bases not matched to a gene. There are 14 residues in the CDR3. Germline CDR1 reads SGHRS; CDR2 reads YFSETQ. The CDR3 reads CASSTDRGTGELFF. The CDR3 bases are TGCGCCAGCAGCACGGACAGGGGCACCGGGGAGCTGTTTTTT.

The V and J genes are TRBV19 and TRBJ2-6, with a tentative D call TRBD2 (6 bases). V was trimmed by 6 bases and J by 1 base, leaving 13 bases between them. The CDR3 has 16 residues. Per germline, CDR1 LNHDA and CDR2 SQIVND (reference sequence). The CDR3 protein is CASSLGGNSGANVLTF. As DNA, the CDR3 is TGTGCCAGTAGCCTGGGAGGTAATTCTGGGGCCAACGTCCTGACTTTC.

The V call is TRBV20-1, the J call TRBJ2-5; 8 positions match TRBD1. V lost 3 bases to trimming and J lost 2 bases; unmatched junction nucleotides: 8. Germline-derived CDR1 and CDR2 are DFQATT and SNEGSKA (reference sequence). CDR3 length: 15 residues. Written as DNA, the CDR3 is TGCAGTGCTAGTTCGGACAGGGTCGGGCAAGAGACCCAGTACTTC. It encodes CSASSDRVGQETQYF.

This chain links TRBV19 with TRBJ1-1, with 8 bases matching TRBD1. CDR1 and CDR2 from the germline V gene are LNHDA and SQIVND (reference sequence). This CDR3 is 12 amino acids long. V lost 11 bases and J lost 7; bases outside the gene matches: 9. The CDR3, as DNA: TGTGCCTGCGGACAGGGAGGGATTGAAGCTTTCTTT. It yields the protein CACGQGGIEAFF.

CDR3 bases: TGTGCCAGCAGTGAGCCCGGACAGGGGTATGGCTACACCTTC. Encoded protein: CASSEPGQGYGYTF. V is TRBV6-1 and J is TRBJ1-2, with 9 nucleotides matching TRBD1. The ends lost 3 bases at V and 5 bases at J; junction bases unmatched: 4. CDR1 and CDR2 (germline): MNHNS, SASEGT. This CDR3 is built from 14 residues.

This chain joins TRBV6-5 and TRBJ1-2, with D unresolved. V was cut by 6 bases and J by 8 bases, with 10 bases left in between. CDR1 is MNHEY and CDR2 is SVGAGI in the germline V gene. CDR3 size: 11 residues. The chain's CDR3 is CASRFGQGYTF. Here the CDR3 DNA reads TGTGCCAGCAGATTTGGTCAGGGCTACACCTTC.

The chain employs TRBV19 and TRBJ2-7, with 7 bases lining up with TRBD1. V dropped 3 bases and J dropped 3; count of bases not matched to a gene: 8. This CDR3 contains 15 residues. Germline values: CDR1 LNHDA, CDR2 SQIVND (reference sequence). CDR3 coding DNA: TGTGCCAGTAGTATTTCACAGGGGACCATCTACGAGCAGTACTTC. It specifies CASSISQGTIYEQYF.